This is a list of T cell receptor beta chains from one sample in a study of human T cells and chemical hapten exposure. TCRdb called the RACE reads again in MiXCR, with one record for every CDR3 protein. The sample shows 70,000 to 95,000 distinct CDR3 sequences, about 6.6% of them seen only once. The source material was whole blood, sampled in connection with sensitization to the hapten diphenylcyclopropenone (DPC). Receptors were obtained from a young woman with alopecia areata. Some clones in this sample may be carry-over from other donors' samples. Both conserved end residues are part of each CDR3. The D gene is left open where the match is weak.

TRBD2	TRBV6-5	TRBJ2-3	CASSYLALAGAGDTQYF
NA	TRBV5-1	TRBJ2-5	CASTLGPGQETQYF
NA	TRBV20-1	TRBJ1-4	CSARGPDRFNEKLFF
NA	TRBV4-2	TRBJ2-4	CASSQEWSNIQYF
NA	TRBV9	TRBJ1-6	CASSVVGPGNSPLHF
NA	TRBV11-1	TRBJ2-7	CASSPDEGGEYEQYF
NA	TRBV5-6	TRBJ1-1	CASSLVDGAEAFF
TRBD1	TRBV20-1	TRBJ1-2	CSARVAGQGKDGYTF
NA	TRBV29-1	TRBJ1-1	CSVDLFNTEAFF
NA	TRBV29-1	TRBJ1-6	CSVGWDINSPLHF
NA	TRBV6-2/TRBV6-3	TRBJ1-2	CASSFTNYGYTF
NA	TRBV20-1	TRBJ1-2	CSAPILEDYGYTF
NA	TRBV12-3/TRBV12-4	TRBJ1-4	CASSFWGAEKLFF
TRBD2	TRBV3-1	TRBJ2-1	CASSQVQSGGNNEQFF
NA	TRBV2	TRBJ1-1	CASSAPGFQTTEAFF
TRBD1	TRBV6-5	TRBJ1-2	CASSQDRVAYGYTF
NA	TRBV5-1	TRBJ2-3	CASSLAALSTDTQYF
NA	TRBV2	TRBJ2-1	CASSDGRTYNEQFF
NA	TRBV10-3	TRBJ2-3	CAISGDRAYTDTQYF
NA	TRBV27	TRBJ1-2	CASSLLGTGNYGYTF
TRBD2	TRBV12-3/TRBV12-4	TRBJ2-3	CASSLFLSGKLTDTQYF
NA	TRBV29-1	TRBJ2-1	CSVTDTGLSSYNEQFF
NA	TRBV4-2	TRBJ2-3	CASSQDLGGTTDTQYF
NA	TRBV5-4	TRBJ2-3	CASSLDNPDTQYF
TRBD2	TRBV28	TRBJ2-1	CASSLIPTSGVTVSYNEQFF
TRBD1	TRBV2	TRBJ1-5	CASNRDRETTVGQPQHF
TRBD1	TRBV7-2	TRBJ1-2	CASSPSRDRGYGYTF
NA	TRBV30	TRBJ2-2	CAWRQNTGELFF
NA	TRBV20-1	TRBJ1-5	CSAALSGTGNQPQHF
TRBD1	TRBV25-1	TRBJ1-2	CASSVRTGRGGYTF
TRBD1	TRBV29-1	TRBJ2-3	CSVGDRGLTDTQYF
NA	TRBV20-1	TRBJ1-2	CSASSLYGYTF
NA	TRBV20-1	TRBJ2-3	CSARDTQFTDTQYF
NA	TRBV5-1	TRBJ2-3	CASSTGRGDTQYF
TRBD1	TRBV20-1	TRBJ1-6	CSARDRDRESSPLHF
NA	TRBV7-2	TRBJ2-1	CASSLTGINEQFF
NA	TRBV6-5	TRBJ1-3	CASSYRGSSGNTIYF
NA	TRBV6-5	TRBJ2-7	CASSPWSSYEQYF
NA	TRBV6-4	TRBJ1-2	CASSPTNDLIVYGYTF
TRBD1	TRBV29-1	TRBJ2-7	CSVGTGDPYEQYF
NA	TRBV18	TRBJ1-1	CASSPIQLEAFF
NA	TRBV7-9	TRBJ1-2	CASIVWGREGYTF
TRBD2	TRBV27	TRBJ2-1	CATISRGALDGNNEQFF
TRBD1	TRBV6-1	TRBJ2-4	CASSAPGQSSKNIQYF
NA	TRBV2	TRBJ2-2	CASSEARGYTGELFF
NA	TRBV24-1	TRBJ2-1	CATSAGSPYNEQFF
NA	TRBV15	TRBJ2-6	CATSRRDKGANVLTF